The rows below give T cell receptor beta chains drawn from one sample of a study of early T cells in non-severe SARS-CoV-2 infection. From the 5' RACE reads, TCRdb called clonotypes with MiXCR, one entry per CDR3 protein. The sample has fewer than 30,000 distinct CDR3 sequences, over 8.5% seen once. The specimen sequenced was whole blood. The receptors derive from an adult who was a healthcare worker with PCR-confirmed SARS-CoV-2 infection or an uninfected control (not recorded which). The CDR3 runs from the conserved cysteine through the conserved F or W. D genes are given only for firm matches. Clone size is shown for a subset of rows, as once, few, many or a class of expanded clone.

many | TRBD1 | TRBJ1-2 | TRBV30 | TGTGCCTGGAGGCAGACAGGGGGGGGAGCTAACTATGGCTACACCTTC | CAWRQTGGGANYGYTF
few | . | TRBJ2-5 | TRBV12-3/TRBV12-4 | TGTGCCAGCACTAGTTCGGACGTAGAGACCCAGTACTTC | CASTSSDVETQYF
many | . | TRBJ1-4 | TRBV7-2 | TGTGCCAGCAGCTCGGTCGGCTATGCAACTAATGAAAAACTGTTTTTT | CASSSVGYATNEKLFF
few | . | TRBJ2-1 | TRBV15 | TGTGCCACCAGCAGACAGGGGTCCTACAATGAGCAGTTCTTC | CATSRQGSYNEQFF
medium-sized | TRBD1 | TRBJ2-7 | TRBV6-5 | TGTGCCAGCAGCCGGAGGGGACAGGGCGTCGGCGAGCAGTACTTC | CASSRRGQGVGEQYF
. | . | TRBJ1-1 | TRBV12-2 | TGTGCAAGTCGCTCCGGGGACCTATTT | CASRSGDLF
few | . | TRBJ1-6 | TRBV2 | TGTGCCAGCAGCCAGGGGCAGGGTTCACCCCTCCACTTT | CASSQGQGSPLHF
. | . | TRBJ2-7 | TRBV29-1 | TGCAGCGTTCGCGGGGGCGGAACCTACGAGCAGTACTTC | CSVRGGGTYEQYF
. | TRBD1 | TRBJ1-4 | TRBV9 | TGTGCCAGCAGCACCGGGACAGGTGAAAAACTGTTTTTT | CASSTGTGEKLFF
many | TRBD1 | TRBJ1-6 | TRBV7-9 | TGTGCCACCGGGACAGGGGATAATTCACCCCTCCACTTT | CATGTGDNSPLHF